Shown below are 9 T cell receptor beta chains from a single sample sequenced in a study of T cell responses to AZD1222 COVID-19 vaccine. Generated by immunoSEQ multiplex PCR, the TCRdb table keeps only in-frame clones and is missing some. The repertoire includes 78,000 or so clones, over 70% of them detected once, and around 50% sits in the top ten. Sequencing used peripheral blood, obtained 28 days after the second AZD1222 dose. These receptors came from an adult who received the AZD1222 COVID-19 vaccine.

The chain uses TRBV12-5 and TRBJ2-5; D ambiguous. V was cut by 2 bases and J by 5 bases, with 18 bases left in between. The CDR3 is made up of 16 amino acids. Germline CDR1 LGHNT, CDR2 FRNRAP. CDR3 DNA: TGTGCTAGTGGTTTGTGGCAATCGGACGTCGACGAGACCCAGTACTTC. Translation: CASGLWQSDVDETQYF.

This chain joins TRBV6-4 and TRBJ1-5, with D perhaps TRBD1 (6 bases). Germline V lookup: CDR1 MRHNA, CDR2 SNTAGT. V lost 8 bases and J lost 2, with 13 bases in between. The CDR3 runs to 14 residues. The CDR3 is CASPIRGGNQPQHF. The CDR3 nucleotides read TGTGCCAGCCCAATCAGGGGTGGCAATCAGCCCCAGCATTTT.

CDR3 sequence (DNA): TGTGCCAGCAGTTATTCTGGGACTAGAAGAAATGAGCAGTTCTTC. Amino acids: CASSYSGTRRNEQFF. The V call is TRBV6-2 or TRBV6-3, the J call TRBJ2-1, with 8 bases lining up with TRBD2. J gave up 7 bases and V 3 bases, and 8 bases lay outside the gene matches. The CDR3 length is 15 residues. Germline CDR1 MNHEY, CDR2 SVGEGT.

CDR3: CASSLRGGRWDEQFF. The CDR3 nucleotides read TGTGCCAGCAGCCTGAGGGGGGGGCGGTGGGATGAGCAGTTCTTC. V and J are TRBV13 and TRBJ2-1; TRBD2 might be the D (7 bases). The CDR3 contains 15 residues. Germline-derived CDR1 and CDR2 are PRHDT and FYEKMQ (reference sequence). The V end was cut by 5 bases, the J end by 8 bases, with 19 bases between.

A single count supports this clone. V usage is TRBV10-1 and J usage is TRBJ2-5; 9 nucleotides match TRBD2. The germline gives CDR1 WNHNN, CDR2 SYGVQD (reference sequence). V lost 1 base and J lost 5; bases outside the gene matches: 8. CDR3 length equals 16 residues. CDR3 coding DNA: TGCGCCAGCAGTGAGTGGGGCGGGGGGGCCGGCGAGACCCAGTACTTC. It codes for CASSEWGGGAGETQYF.

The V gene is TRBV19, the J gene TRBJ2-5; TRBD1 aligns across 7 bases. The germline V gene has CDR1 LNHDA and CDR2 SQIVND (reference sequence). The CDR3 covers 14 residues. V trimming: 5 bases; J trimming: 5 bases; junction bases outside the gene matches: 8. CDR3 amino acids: CASSAPTGLETQYF. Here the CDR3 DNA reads TGTGCCAGTAGTGCGCCGACAGGGTTGGAGACCCAGTACTTC.

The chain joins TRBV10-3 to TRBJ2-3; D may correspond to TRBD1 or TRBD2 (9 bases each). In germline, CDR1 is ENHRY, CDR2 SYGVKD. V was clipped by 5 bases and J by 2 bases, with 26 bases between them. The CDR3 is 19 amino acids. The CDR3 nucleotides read TGTGCCATCAGTAGGACAGGGGAGGCTAGCGGGGCGACCACAGATACGCAGTATTTT. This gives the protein CAISRTGEASGATTDTQYF.

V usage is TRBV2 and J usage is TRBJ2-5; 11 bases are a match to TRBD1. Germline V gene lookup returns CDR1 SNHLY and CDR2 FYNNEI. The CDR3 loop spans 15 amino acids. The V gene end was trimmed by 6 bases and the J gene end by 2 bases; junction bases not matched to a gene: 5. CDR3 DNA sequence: TGTGCCAGCAGCTCGGGACAGGGGGGTCAAGAGACCCAGTACTTC. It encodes CASSSGQGGQETQYF.

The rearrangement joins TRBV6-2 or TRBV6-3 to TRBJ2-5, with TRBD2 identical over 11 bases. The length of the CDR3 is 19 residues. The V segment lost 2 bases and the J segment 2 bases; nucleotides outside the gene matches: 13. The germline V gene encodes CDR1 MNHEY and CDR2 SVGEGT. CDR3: CASSYPSLPGLAEQETQYF. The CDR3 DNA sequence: TGTGCCAGCAGTTACCCTTCTCTCCCGGGACTAGCGGAGCAAGAGACCCAGTACTTC.